Here is one T cell receptor (beta chain) with its context. The antigen it binds to is not known. No base-level quality is on record; no much larger clone is a single base apart. At the junction V is shortened by 6 bases and J by 15 bases, with 18 bases in between. The CDR3 sequence holds 12 residues, the cysteine and phenylalanine included. Of all the DNA, just the CDR3 is kept, 36 bases in frame from base 1. Data came from an Illumina NovaSeq 6000. TCRalpha and TCRbeta cDNA libraries were built by 5'RACE with constant-segment primers, adding sample barcodes and unique molecular identifiers. RNA was extracted from every sample with Trizol reagent. Library amplification was performed in two PCR steps, and a second sample barcode and Illumina TruSeq adapters were introduced in the second step. Sequencing of libraries was performed on an Illumina NovaSeq with 2 x 150 bp paired-end reads. In the source study's methods: Demultiplexing of reads and collapsing into UMI-guided consensus sequences were performed with migec v1.2.7. Using mixcr v2.1.11, UMI consensuses were aligned to TRA and TRB V and J templates and then assembled into clonotypes. Clonotypes were classified as expanded or contracted when called significant by both edgeR and NoisET, with noise models trained on biological replicates. For edgeR calls, the cutoffs were a false discovery rate-adjusted p below 0.01 and a log2 fold-change threshold of 1. As an exploratory analysis of dynamics, max-normalized trajectories of the 1000 most abundant clonotypes were examined by PCA with hierarchical clustering. The CD4 or CD8 phenotype of responding clones was assigned using the separately sequenced CD4+ and CD8+ repertoires. TCRdb reprocessed the public reads (quality trimming at Q25 with fastp, clone calling with MiXCR) and kept in-frame beta chains. Entries that share a CDR3 protein sequence are merged under the most common genes and DNA. The V and J calls were determined by TCRdb, not by the authors. The sample contains around 470,000 distinct CDR3 sequences, around 20% of them found a single time. Of the sample, roughly 8% falls within the top ten clones.

The sample originates from a study of T-cell memory formation after mild COVID-19 (dated by TCRdb to the early 2020s). Background on the whole study: TCR sequence clusters from the two donors were found to be largely donor specific. In two donors, T-cell clones that expanded and contracted after mild COVID-19 were tracked by sequencing TCRalpha and TCRbeta repertoires over time. Two young, previously healthy adult volunteers made up the cohort, one male and one female.

PBMCs were isolated by Ficoll-Paque density gradient centrifugation. The study at large found these results: The second-wave clones that peaked on day 37 were not confirmed to be SARS-CoV-2 specific. Contracting CD4+ clones were located mainly in the CM and EM memory subsets, whereas CD8+ clones were found to be enriched in EMRA. Only a couple of mild cases were covered by the study, and larger cohorts that include severe cases with pre-infection samples were considered necessary. Clones contracting from day 15 to 85 had balanced CD4/CD8 phenotypes, while a second wave expanding from day 15 to 37 was biased towards CD4+. Some responding clones were found in pre-infection memory, which suggests that pre-existing cross-reactive memory T cells took part in the SARS-CoV-2 response.

Sequencing was carried out using PBMCs or a T cell subset sorted from them (not recorded which). The rearranged segments are TRBV12-3 or TRBV12-4 and TRBJ1-5, with the D gene uncertain. This receptor was obtained from an adult woman who had mild COVID-19 (a few samples of this study predate the infection). The sample titles of this study are shuffled in the database, so cell type and time point are left out; the donor was told from shared clones. The CDR3 reads CASSSSQQTRHF. DNA sequence: TGTGCCAGCAGCTCGTCACAGCAGACTCGGCATTTT.